One sample yielded the 14 T cell receptor beta chains listed below, sequenced in a study of the immune and genomic landscape of osteosarcoma. Primary, local recurrence and metastasis osteosarcoma tumors were taken after treatment from poor-prognosis patients. The table came from immunoSEQ multiplex PCR; TCRdb's copy has only in-frame clones and leaves some out. The repertoire holds about 10,000 clones, with 60% to 75% as singletons. The specimen was osteosarcoma tumor tissue from the lung. All receptors derive from a human donor with osteosarcoma.

This chain links TRBV9 with TRBJ1-6; the match to TRBD1 covers 10 bases. The CDR3 spans 15 residues. The trim removed 4 bases at V and 8 bases at J, leaving 6 bases unmatched. CDR1 and CDR2 (germline): SGDLS, YYNGEE. The CDR3 nucleotides read TGTGCCAGCAGCCAAAGGGGGACAGGGGATTCACCCCTCCACTTT. It specifies CASSQRGTGDSPLHF.

This chain connects TRBV29-1 to TRBJ2-7; tentatively, D is TRBD1 (8 bases). Per the germline V gene, CDR1 is SQVTM and CDR2 is ANQGSEA. There are 14 residues in the CDR3. V was cut by 4 bases and J by 1 base, with 14 bases left in between. This chain's CDR3 is CSVAGGQVSYEQYF. CDR3 sequence (DNA): TGCAGCGTTGCGGGGGGACAGGTTTCCTACGAGCAGTACTTC.

This clone was detected only once. This rearrangement joins TRBV15 to TRBJ2-5; D gene uncertain. V dropped 1 base and J dropped 4 bases, with 1 base sitting between them. The germline V gene has CDR1 LNHNV and CDR2 YYDKDF (reference sequence). The CDR3 extends over 11 amino acids. The CDR3 DNA follows: TGTGCCACCAGCAGAGCAGAGACCCAGTACTTC. This sequence encodes CATSRAETQYF.

The gene calls are TRBV7-2 and TRBJ2-7; D possibly uses TRBD1 or TRBD2 (5 bases each). V was trimmed by 1 base and J by 3 bases, leaving 10 bases between them. Germline CDR1 reads SGHTA; CDR2 reads FQGNSA. The CDR3 extends over 14 amino acids. CDR3 amino acids: CASSLGRDGYEQYF. The DNA of the CDR3 is TGTGCCAGCAGCTTAGGACGGGACGGCTACGAGCAGTACTTC.

The chain joins TRBV28 to TRBJ1-5; TRBD1 matches 7 bases. The CDR3 length is 17 residues. After removal of 3 bases from V and 0 bases from J, the junction contained 8 bases not matched to a gene. CDR1 is MDHEN and CDR2 is SYDVKM in the germline V gene. The CDR3 sequence: CASSFRQGRDSNQPQHF. CDR3 nucleotides: TGTGCCAGCAGTTTCCGACAGGGTCGGGATAGCAATCAGCCCCAGCATTTT.

V usage is TRBV28 and J usage is TRBJ2-2, with D possibly TRBD1 on 6 matching bases. Germline V gene sequence: CDR1 MDHEN, CDR2 SYDVKM. The germline V and J ends were trimmed by 11 bases and 0 bases, with 10 bases remaining between them. The CDR3 is made up of 13 amino acids. CDR3 region: CASGTPNTGELFF. The CDR3 coding sequence is TGTGCCTCCGGGACACCGAACACCGGGGAGCTGTTTTTT. Full variable domain (remainder filled in from reference TRBV28 and TRBJ2-2): DVKVTQSSRYLVKRTGEKVFLECVQDMDHENMFWYRQDPGLGLRLIYFSYDVKMKEKGDIPEGYSVSREKKERFSLILESASTNQTSMYLCASGTPNTGELFFGEGSRLTVL.

The chain combines TRBV6-1 with TRBJ2-3; 12 bases are a match to TRBD2. The germline V gene encodes CDR1 MNHNS and CDR2 SASEGT. Losses at the gene ends were 3 bases for V and 3 bases for J; bases not matched to a gene: 4. The CDR3 length is 16 residues. The CDR3 sequence is CASSDAGTSGTDTQYF. In nucleotides, the CDR3 is TGTGCCAGCAGTGACGCCGGGACTAGCGGGACAGATACGCAGTATTTT.

The genes are TRBV28 and TRBJ1-3; TRBD1 is a possible D gene (5 bases). From germline, CDR1 is MDHEN and CDR2 SYDVKM. The CDR3 sequence is 13 residues long. With 6 bases removed from V and 4 bases from J, the gap between germline ends came to 10 bases. The CDR3 DNA reads TGTGCCAGCAGCAGACAGACAGGAAACACCATATATTTT. Protein sequence: CASSRQTGNTIYF. Supplemented by reference TRBV28 and TRBJ1-3, the full variable domain reads DVKVTQSSRYLVKRTGEKVFLECVQDMDHENMFWYRQDPGLGLRLIYFSYDVKMKEKGDIPEGYSVSREKKERFSLILESASTNQTSMYLCASSRQTGNTIYFGEGSWLTVV.

This rearrangement joins TRBV7-9 to TRBJ1-1; a weak D match, TRBD1 (6 bases). CDR1 and CDR2 (germline): SEHNR, FQNEAQ (reference sequence). The CDR3 contains 16 residues. With 0 bases removed from V and 3 bases from J, the gap between germline ends came to 14 bases. Here the CDR3 reads CASSLASAWTDTEAFF. DNA of the CDR3: TGTGCCAGCAGCTTAGCTTCGGCCTGGACAGACACTGAAGCTTTCTTT. The entire variable domain, with the rest obtained from reference TRBV7-9 and TRBJ1-1, is as follows: DTGVSQNPRHKITKRGQNVTFRCDPISEHNRLYWYRQTLGQGPEFLTYFQNEAQLEKSRLLSDRFSAERPKGSFSTLEIQRTEQGDSAMYLCASSLASAWTDTEAFFGQGTRLTVV.

V and J are TRBV29-1 and TRBJ1-1, with TRBD1 matching over 7 bases. The length of the CDR3 is 14 residues. The junction had 10 bases not matched to a gene; V was cut back by 7 bases and J by 2 bases. Per the germline V gene, CDR1 is SQVTM and CDR2 is ANQGSEA. CDR3 region: CSARLGQINTEAFF. CDR3 coding DNA: TGCAGCGCCCGTCTGGGACAGATAAACACTGAAGCTTTCTTT. The variable domain in full, with the rest retrieved from reference TRBV29-1 and TRBJ1-1, is SAVISQKPSRDICQRGTSLTIQCQVDSQVTMMFWYRQQPGQSLTLIATANQGSEATYESGFVIDKFPISRPNLTFSTLTVSNMSPEDSSIYLCSARLGQINTEAFFGQGTRLTVV.

The chain uses TRBV7-9 and TRBJ1-5; D unclear. Germline CDR1 SEHNR, CDR2 FQNEAQ (reference sequence). V lost 5 bases, J lost 5 bases, and 10 bases lay in between. CDR3 length: 13 residues. CDR3: CASSHGTDQPQHF. In DNA form, the CDR3 reads TGTGCCAGCAGCCATGGTACGGATCAGCCCCAGCATTTT.

This chain joins TRBV6-6 and TRBJ2-2; the match to TRBD2 covers 13 bases. The CDR3 spans 15 residues. V was pared by 10 bases and J by 5 bases, with 7 bases of the junction left unmatched. The germline V gene encodes CDR1 MNHNY and CDR2 SVGAGI (reference sequence). CDR3 sequence: CAIKGLAGDTGELFF. In nucleotides, the CDR3 is TGTGCCATAAAAGGACTAGCGGGAGATACCGGGGAGCTGTTTTTT.

This chain joins TRBV28 and TRBJ2-4; D may be TRBD1 or TRBD2 (5 bases each). V shed 5 bases and J shed 8 bases, with 16 bases lying between them. The CDR3 is 14 amino acids. Per the germline V gene, CDR1 is MDHEN and CDR2 is SYDVKM. The CDR3 bases are TGTGCCAGCAGTCCCTTTCAACGAGGGGACATTCAGTACTTC. It is translated as CASSPFQRGDIQYF.

This chain uses TRBV4-2 with TRBJ1-1, with 8 nucleotides matching TRBD1. Germline V gene data show CDR1 as LGHNA and CDR2 as YNFKEQ. J lost 1 base, V lost 1 base, and 5 bases had no gene match. CDR3 length equals 16 residues. The CDR3 DNA follows: TGTGCCAGCAGCCAAGCGGACAGGGCATCGAACACTGAAGCTTTCTTT. Translated, it gives CASSQADRASNTEAFF.